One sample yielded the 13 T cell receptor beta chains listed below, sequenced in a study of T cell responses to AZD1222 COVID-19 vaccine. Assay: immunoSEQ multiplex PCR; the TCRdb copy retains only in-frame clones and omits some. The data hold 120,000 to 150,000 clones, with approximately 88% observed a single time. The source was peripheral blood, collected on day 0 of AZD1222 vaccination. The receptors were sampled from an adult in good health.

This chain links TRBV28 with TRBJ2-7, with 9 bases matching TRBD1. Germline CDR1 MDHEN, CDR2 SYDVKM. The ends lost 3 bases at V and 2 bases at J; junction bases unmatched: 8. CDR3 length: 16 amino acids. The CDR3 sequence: CASSFPGQGHPYEQYF. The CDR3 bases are TGTGCCAGCAGTTTTCCGGGACAGGGCCATCCCTACGAGCAGTACTTC. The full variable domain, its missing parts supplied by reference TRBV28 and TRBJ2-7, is DVKVTQSSRYLVKRTGEKVFLECVQDMDHENMFWYRQDPGLGLRLIYFSYDVKMKEKGDIPEGYSVSREKKERFSLILESASTNQTSMYLCASSFPGQGHPYEQYFGPGTRLTVT.

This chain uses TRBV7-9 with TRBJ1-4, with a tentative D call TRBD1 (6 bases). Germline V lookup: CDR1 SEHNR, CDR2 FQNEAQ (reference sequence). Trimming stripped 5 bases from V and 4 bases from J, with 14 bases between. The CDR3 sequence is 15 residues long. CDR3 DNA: TGTGCCAGCAGCCCCCGGGGGGCCCATAATGAAAAACTGTTTTTT. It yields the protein CASSPRGAHNEKLFF.

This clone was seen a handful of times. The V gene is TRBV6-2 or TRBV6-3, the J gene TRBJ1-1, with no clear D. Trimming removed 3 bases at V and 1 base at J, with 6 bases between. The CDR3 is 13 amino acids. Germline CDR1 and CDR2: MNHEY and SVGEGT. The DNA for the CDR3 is TGTGCCAGCAGTTATATTGCGAACACTGAAGCTTTCTTT. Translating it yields CASSYIANTEAFF.

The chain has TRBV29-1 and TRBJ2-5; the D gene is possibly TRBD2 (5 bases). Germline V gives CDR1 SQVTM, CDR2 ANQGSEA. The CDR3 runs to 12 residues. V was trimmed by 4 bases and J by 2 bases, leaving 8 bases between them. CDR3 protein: CSVVPGQETQYF. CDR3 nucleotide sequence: TGCAGCGTTGTACCGGGGCAAGAGACCCAGTACTTC.

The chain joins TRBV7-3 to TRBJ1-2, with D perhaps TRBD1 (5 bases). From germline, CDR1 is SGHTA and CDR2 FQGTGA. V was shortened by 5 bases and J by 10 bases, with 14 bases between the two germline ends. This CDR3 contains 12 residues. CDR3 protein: CASSEIPGLYTF. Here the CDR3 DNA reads TGTGCCAGCAGCGAAATACCAGGGCTCTACACCTTC.

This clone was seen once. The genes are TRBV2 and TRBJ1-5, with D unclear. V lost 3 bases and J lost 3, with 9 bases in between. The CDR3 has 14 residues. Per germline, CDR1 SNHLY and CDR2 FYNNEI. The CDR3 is CASSETSVNQPQHF. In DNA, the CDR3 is TGTGCCAGCAGTGAGACCAGCGTCAATCAGCCCCAGCATTTT.

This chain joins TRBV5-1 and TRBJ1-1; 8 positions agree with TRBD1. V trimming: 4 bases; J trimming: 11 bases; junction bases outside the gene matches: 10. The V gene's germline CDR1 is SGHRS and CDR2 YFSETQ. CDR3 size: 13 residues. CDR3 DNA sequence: TGCGCCAGCAGCCCGGGACAGGCCGGGAGGGCTTTCTTT. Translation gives CASSPGQAGRAFF. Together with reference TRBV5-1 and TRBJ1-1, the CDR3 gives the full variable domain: KAGVTQTPRYLIKTRGQQVTLSCSPISGHRSVSWYQQTPGQGLQFLFEYFSETQRNKGNFPGRFSGRQFSNSRSEMNVSTLELGDSALYLCASSPGQAGRAFFGQGTRLTVV.

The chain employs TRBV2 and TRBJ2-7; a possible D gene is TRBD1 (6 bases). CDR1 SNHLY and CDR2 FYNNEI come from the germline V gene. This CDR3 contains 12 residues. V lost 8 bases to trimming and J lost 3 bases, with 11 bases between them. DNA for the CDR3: TGTGCCAGCCGGGACACCAACTACGAGCAGTACTTC. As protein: CASRDTNYEQYF.

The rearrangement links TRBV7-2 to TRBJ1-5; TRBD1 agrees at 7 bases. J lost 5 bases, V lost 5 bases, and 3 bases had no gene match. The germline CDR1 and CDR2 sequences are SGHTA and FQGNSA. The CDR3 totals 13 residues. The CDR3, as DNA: TGTGCCAGCAGCCTTCAGGGGGATCAGCCCCAGCATTTT. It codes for CASSLQGDQPQHF.

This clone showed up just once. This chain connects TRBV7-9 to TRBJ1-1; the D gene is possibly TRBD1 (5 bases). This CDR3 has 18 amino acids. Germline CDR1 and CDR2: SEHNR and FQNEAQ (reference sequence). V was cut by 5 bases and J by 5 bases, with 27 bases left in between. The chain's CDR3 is CASSILNRPRGEATEAFF. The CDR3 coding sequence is TGTGCCAGCAGCATCCTAAACCGGCCTCGGGGCGAAGCGACTGAAGCTTTCTTT.

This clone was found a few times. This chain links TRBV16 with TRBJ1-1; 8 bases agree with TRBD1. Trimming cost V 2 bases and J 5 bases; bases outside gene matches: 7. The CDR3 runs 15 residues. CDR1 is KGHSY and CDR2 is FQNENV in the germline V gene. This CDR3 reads CASSQIQGATTEAFF. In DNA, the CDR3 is TGTGCCAGCAGCCAAATCCAGGGGGCGACGACTGAAGCTTTCTTT.

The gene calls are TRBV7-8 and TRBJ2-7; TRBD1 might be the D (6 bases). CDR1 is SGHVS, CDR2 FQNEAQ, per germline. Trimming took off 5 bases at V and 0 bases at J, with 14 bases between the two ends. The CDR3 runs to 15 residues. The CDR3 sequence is CASSQDSLSSYEQYF. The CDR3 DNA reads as TGTGCCAGCAGCCAGGACAGCCTCAGCTCCTACGAGCAGTACTTC.

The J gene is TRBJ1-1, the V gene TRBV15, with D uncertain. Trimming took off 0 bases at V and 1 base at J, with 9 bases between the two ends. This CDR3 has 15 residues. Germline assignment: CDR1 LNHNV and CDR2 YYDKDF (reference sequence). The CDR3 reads CATSRDTDGNTEAFF. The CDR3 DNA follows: TGTGCCACCAGCAGAGATACCGATGGGAACACTGAAGCTTTCTTT.